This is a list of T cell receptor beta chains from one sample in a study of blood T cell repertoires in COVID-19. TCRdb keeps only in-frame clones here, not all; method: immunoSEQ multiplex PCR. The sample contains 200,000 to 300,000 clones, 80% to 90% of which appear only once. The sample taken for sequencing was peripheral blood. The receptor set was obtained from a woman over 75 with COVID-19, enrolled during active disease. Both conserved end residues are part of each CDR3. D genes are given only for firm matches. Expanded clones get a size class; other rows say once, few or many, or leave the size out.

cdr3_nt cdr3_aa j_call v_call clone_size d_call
TGTGCCAGCAGCTTAGGGCAGGCGAACAGCAGACAGCCCCAGCATTTT CASSLGQANSRQPQHF TRBJ1-5 TRBV7-3 NA NA
TGTGCCGGACGGACAGGGGAAGCCTACGAGCAGTACTTC CAGRTGEAYEQYF TRBJ2-7 TRBV19 NA TRBD1
TGTGCCAGCAGCGAAGCTGCCGGGTTAGGTGGCTACACCTTC CASSEAAGLGGYTF TRBJ1-2 TRBV3-1/TRBV3-2 NA NA
TGTGCCAGCTTATGGCAGGGGCGGTATGGCTACACCTTC CASLWQGRYGYTF TRBJ1-2 TRBV6-5 NA NA
TGTGCCATCACGGACAGAAACACCGGGGAGCTGTTTTTT CAITDRNTGELFF TRBJ2-2 TRBV28 NA NA
TGTGCCAGTGCTCGGACAGGATTCAGAAAAAATCAGCCCCAGCATTTT CASARTGFRKNQPQHF TRBJ1-5 TRBV28 NA TRBD1
TGTGCCAGCAGCTTGGTGCGGGACTCCTACAATGAGCAGTTCTTC CASSLVRDSYNEQFF TRBJ2-1 TRBV5-6 few NA
TGTGCCAGCGGACTGGACAGCCGTGGCTATGGCTACACCTTC CASGLDSRGYGYTF TRBJ1-2 TRBV27 NA NA
TGTGCCAGCGGAGTAGATTTCGACAATGAGCAGTTCTTC CASGVDFDNEQFF TRBJ2-1 TRBV2 few NA
TGTGCCAGCAGTACGACAGGGGGCATTACTGAAGCTTTCTTT CASSTTGGITEAFF TRBJ1-1 TRBV2 NA TRBD1
TGTGCCCGGGGGAGAACCACCCTCCACTTT CARGRTTLHF TRBJ1-6 TRBV6-5 NA NA
TGTGCCAGCAGCCCCCCGGGGACAGGAAGAGGAGAGCAGTACTTC CASSPPGTGRGEQYF TRBJ2-7 TRBV14 NA TRBD1
TGTGCCAGTAACGAGGGTTCCCTCGGGGGAACAGATACGCAGTATTTT CASNEGSLGGTDTQYF TRBJ2-3 TRBV19 NA NA
TGTGCCAGTAGTATGGACAGGAGGACTGAAGCTTTCTTT CASSMDRRTEAFF TRBJ1-1 TRBV19 NA TRBD1
TGCGCCAGCAGCTTGGCGGGGTTCGCTTTTAATTCACCCCTCCACTTT CASSLAGFAFNSPLHF TRBJ1-6 TRBV5-1 NA NA
TGTGCCAGCCTCTCTAGGAGCGCAGATACGCAGTATTTT CASLSRSADTQYF TRBJ2-3 TRBV12-3/TRBV12-4 few NA
TGTGCCAGCAGTCCGGGACAGGCCTTCTATGGCTACACCTTC CASSPGQAFYGYTF TRBJ1-2 TRBV6-5 once TRBD1
TGTGCCAGCAGCCCCAGGAGGCGCGGTGGAAACACCATATATTTT CASSPRRRGGNTIYF TRBJ1-3 TRBV3-1/TRBV3-2 NA NA
TGTGCCAGCAGCTTAGGCCTAAGGCAGGGGGTTTCCTACGAGCAGTACTTC CASSLGLRQGVSYEQYF TRBJ2-7 TRBV13 NA TRBD1
TGTGCCAGCAGCCAAGAGCAGAAAGGGGGCTTAAATGAAAAACTGTTTTTT CASSQEQKGGLNEKLFF TRBJ1-4 TRBV3-1/TRBV3-2 NA TRBD1
TGTGCCAGCAGCAAACCGGGACAGGGGGTAAGGTTAGCAAATCAGCCCCAGCATTTT CASSKPGQGVRLANQPQHF TRBJ1-5 TRBV21-1 NA NA
TGCAGCGTTGGGGAGAGCCGGGAGCAGTTCTTC CSVGESREQFF TRBJ2-1 TRBV29-1 NA NA
TGTGCCAGCAGCTCCGGAAGCGGGAGTACGAACATTCAGTACTTC CASSSGSGSTNIQYF TRBJ2-4 TRBV9 NA TRBD2